This record concerns one TCR beta chain sequence. Its specificity is not known. These data come from a study of T cells after yellow fever vaccination. Notes on the study in general: Weaker overall was a secondary response that nonetheless peaked faster, on day 5 versus 15. Only a minor proportion of clonotypes was detected across both CD4 and CD8 compartments. Once the booster was given, most primary-vaccination clones reappeared, at approximately 97% for CD4 and around 90% for CD8.

CDR1 is KGHSH and CDR2 is LQKENI in the germline V gene. CDR3 length: 19 residues. The V and J ends lost 6 bases and 0 bases respectively, with 27 bases between them. Each CDR3 protein is one row after TCRdb ran MiXCR on the 5' RACE reads. The sample holds about 230,000 distinct CDR3 sequences, roughly 6.2% seen once. The chain recombines TRBV18 with TRBJ2-7, with a possible D match to TRBD2 (6 bases). The sequence was obtained from a man younger than 40 who received the YFV17D yellow fever vaccine. The sequencing used CD4+ T cells sorted from PBMCs, collected on the day of the yellow fever booster vaccination. The CDR3 here is CASSIFAGITQNNSYEQYF. DNA of the CDR3: TGTGCCAGCTCGATCTTTGCGGGGATAACACAGAACAACTCCTACGAGCAGTACTTC. Supplemented by reference TRBV18 and TRBJ2-7, the full variable domain reads NAGVMQNPRHLVRRRGQEARLRCSPMKGHSHVYWYRQLPEEGLKFMVYLQKENIIDESGMPKERFSAEFPKEGPSILRIQQVVRGDSAAYFCASSIFAGITQNNSYEQYFGPGTRLTVT.